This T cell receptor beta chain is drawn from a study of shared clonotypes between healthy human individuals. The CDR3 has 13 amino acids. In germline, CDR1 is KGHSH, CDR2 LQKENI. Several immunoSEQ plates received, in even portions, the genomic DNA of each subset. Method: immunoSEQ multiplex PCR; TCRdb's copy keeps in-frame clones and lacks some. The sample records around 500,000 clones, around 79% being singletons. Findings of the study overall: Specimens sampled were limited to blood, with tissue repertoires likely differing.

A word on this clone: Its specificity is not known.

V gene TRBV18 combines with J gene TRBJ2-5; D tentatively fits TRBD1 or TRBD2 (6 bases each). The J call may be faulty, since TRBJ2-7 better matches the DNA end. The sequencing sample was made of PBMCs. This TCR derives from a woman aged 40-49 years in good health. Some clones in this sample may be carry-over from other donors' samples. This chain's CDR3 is CASSRGDRYEQYF. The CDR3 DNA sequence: TGTGCCAGCTCAAGGGGGGACCGCTACGAGCAGTACTTC.